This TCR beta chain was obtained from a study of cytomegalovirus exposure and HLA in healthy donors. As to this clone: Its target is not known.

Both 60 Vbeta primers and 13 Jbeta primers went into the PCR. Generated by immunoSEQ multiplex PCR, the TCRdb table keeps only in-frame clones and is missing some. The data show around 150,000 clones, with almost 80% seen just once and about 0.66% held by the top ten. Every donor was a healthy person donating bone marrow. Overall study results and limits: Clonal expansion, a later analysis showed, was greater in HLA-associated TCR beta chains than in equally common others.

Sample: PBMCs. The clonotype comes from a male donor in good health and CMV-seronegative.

The CDR3 region has the DNA TGTGCCAGCTCGTCGGGGGGGCCCCCCTACAATGAGCAGTTCTTC. Translating gives CASSSGGPPYNEQFF. The rearrangement joins TRBV18 to TRBJ2-1; 8 bases map to TRBD2. The CDR3 is made up of 15 amino acids. Germline trimming cut 6 bases from V and 2 bases from J; bases unmatched to any gene: 6. Germline CDR1 is KGHSH and CDR2 is LQKENI.